These T cell receptor beta chains were read from a single sample in a study of cytomegalovirus exposure and HLA in healthy donors. Repertoires were generated with immunoSEQ multiplex PCR, while TCRdb's copy carries only in-frame clones and drops some. The profile shows under 200,000 clones, around 83% of them singletons. Sequencing was done on a sample of PBMCs. These receptors all stem from a woman younger than 30 in good health and CMV-seronegative. The CDR3 runs from the conserved cysteine through the conserved F or W. D genes are given only for firm matches. The size field is filled for only some rows; it gives once, few, many or a size class.

d_call | j_call | cdr3_length | clone_size | v_call | cdr3_aa | cdr3_nt
NA | TRBJ2-1 | 16 | NA | TRBV27 | CASSRATGRDYNEQFF | TGTGCCAGCAGCCGAGCAACCGGGAGAGACTACAATGAGCAGTTCTTC
NA | TRBJ2-5 | 15 | NA | TRBV10-2 | CASSDVWQVQETQYF | TGCGCCAGCAGTGATGTGTGGCAGGTTCAAGAGACCCAGTACTTC
TRBD1 | TRBJ1-1 | 15 | NA | TRBV27 | CASSFQGAMNTEAFF | TGTGCCAGCAGTTTTCAGGGGGCAATGAACACTGAAGCTTTCTTT
NA | TRBJ2-1 | 15 | NA | TRBV25-1 | CASSEVGGIYNEQFF | TGTGCCAGCAGTGAAGTCGGCGGAATCTACAATGAGCAGTTCTTC
NA | TRBJ1-1 | 14 | NA | TRBV7-9 | CASSLVQGLPEAFF | TGTGCCAGCAGCTTAGTACAGGGCCTTCCTGAAGCTTTCTTT
TRBD1 | TRBJ1-4 | 15 | NA | TRBV9 | CASSTTGGPNEKLFF | TGTGCCAGCAGCACGACAGGGGGCCCTAATGAAAAACTGTTTTTT
TRBD2 | TRBJ2-2 | 17 | NA | TRBV4-2 | CASTPNSRGRATGELFF | TGTGCCAGCACACCCAATAGTCGCGGGAGGGCCACCGGGGAGCTGTTTTTT
TRBD1 | TRBJ2-7 | 16 | NA | TRBV23-1 | CASSQSPTGGNYEQYF | TGCGCCAGCAGTCAATCCCCGACAGGGGGCAATTACGAGCAGTACTTC
TRBD1 | TRBJ1-1 | 13 | few | TRBV6-6 | CASVGQGASEAFF | TGTGCCAGCGTTGGACAGGGGGCATCTGAAGCTTTCTTT
TRBD1 | TRBJ2-7 | 14 | NA | TRBV10-2 | CASSGGQGVYEQYF | TGCGCCAGCAGTGGGGGACAGGGGGTGTACGAGCAGTACTTC
NA | TRBJ2-3 | 14 | NA | TRBV27 | CASSLLTGSDTQYF | TGTGCCAGCAGTTTGCTAACAGGGTCAGATACGCAGTATTTT
TRBD2 | TRBJ2-1 | 17 | NA | TRBV9 | CASSVVSSGSGRNEQFF | TGTGCCAGCAGCGTAGTATCAAGCGGGAGTGGCAGGAATGAGCAGTTCTTC
TRBD2 | TRBJ2-5 | 15 | NA | TRBV7-2 | CASSSPGLGRETQYF | TGTGCCAGCAGCTCGCCGGGACTAGGACGAGAGACCCAGTACTTC
TRBD1 | TRBJ2-3 | 18 | NA | TRBV4-3 | CASSQSRLGGLSTDTQYF | TGCGCCAGCAGCCAGAGCAGGTTAGGGGGCTTAAGCACAGATACGCAGTATTTT
TRBD1 | TRBJ1-2 | 17 | NA | TRBV11-2 | CASSLGAWGRDRDGYTF | TGTGCCAGCAGCTTAGGCGCTTGGGGGCGGGACAGGGATGGCTACACCTTC
NA | TRBJ2-1 | 16 | NA | TRBV4-3 | CASSQDLPSAGDEQFF | TGCGCCAGCAGCCAAGATCTGCCTAGCGCGGGCGATGAGCAGTTCTTC
TRBD1 | TRBJ2-2 | 16 | NA | TRBV12-5 | CASGSPTGGSTGELFF | TGTGCTAGTGGTTCGCCTACAGGGGGCAGCACCGGGGAGCTGTTTTTT
NA | TRBJ2-5 | 12 | NA | TRBV9 | CASSVAGETQYF | TGTGCCAGCAGCGTAGCGGGTGAGACCCAGTACTTC
TRBD1 | TRBJ2-1 | 15 | NA | TRBV5-1 | CASSFQGQFYNEQFF | TGCGCCAGCAGTTTCCAGGGACAGTTCTACAATGAGCAGTTCTTC
TRBD2 | TRBJ2-1 | 13 | NA | TRBV7-9 | CASPLGEGNEQFF | TGTGCCAGCCCCCTGGGGGAGGGAAATGAGCAGTTCTTC
NA | TRBJ2-4 | 14 | NA | TRBV28 | CASSPLGGGNIQYF | TGTGCCAGCAGTCCCTTGGGGGGAGGAAACATTCAGTACTTC
TRBD1 | TRBJ1-2 | 14 | once | TRBV18 | CASSPQQGADGYTF | TGTGCCAGCTCACCACAACAGGGGGCGGATGGCTACACCTTC
NA | TRBJ1-1 | 14 | NA | TRBV7-9 | CASSLGGMNTEAFF | TGTGCCAGCAGCTTAGGGGGCATGAACACTGAAGCTTTCTTT
NA | TRBJ1-5 | 14 | NA | TRBV5-4 | CASSVDGNNQPQHF | TGTGCCAGCAGCGTTGACGGGAACAATCAGCCCCAGCATTTT